This T cell receptor beta chain was recovered during a study of graft-versus-host responses after intestinal transplantation. Study observations and caveats: Analysis identified GvH clones in recipient marrow, with some appearing first in ileum or blood.

This table comes from immunoSEQ multiplex PCR, and its TCRdb copy is limited to in-frame clones, with some not included. The profile shows more than 80,000 clones, 70% to 90% of them singletons. Comments on this clone: Its target is unknown.

The V gene lost 3 bases and the J gene lost 6 bases, with 17 bases spanning the gap. Germline CDR1 MNHEY, CDR2 SMNVEV (reference sequence). The CDR3 runs 15 residues. Here the sequenced sample was unstimulated CD4+ T cells sorted from spleen or lymph node cells, taken before intestinal transplant. The TCR sequence derives from a human donor who received an intestinal transplant. J is TRBJ1-2 and V is TRBV27; D is perhaps TRBD1 (6 bases). The CDR3, as DNA: TGTGCCAGCAGTTTTGTGGCAGGGGTCGTTGATGGCTACACCTTC. Amino acid sequence: CASSFVAGVVDGYTF.